This note documents a single T cell receptor (beta chain) sequence. Its antigen target is currently unknown. No base quality values were provided; no much bigger clone lies one nucleotide off. The entry originates in a study of somatic mutations in cytotoxic T cells in rheumatoid arthritis (dated by TCRdb to about 2017). The study in broad terms: Before any treatment started and right after they were diagnosed, patients gave peripheral blood samples (around 29 ml EDTA). Sorted V beta1+ cells also underwent TCRB sequencing, and some V beta antibody-stained T-cell populations were flow-sorted at nearly 100% purity on a FACSAria II or Sony SH800. The median ages of the patient and control groups were essentially identical. In newly diagnosed rheumatoid arthritis without treatment, the study examined if expanded CD8+ T-cell clones harbor somatic mutations, relying on TCRB deep sequencing to characterize clonality. For roughly 63 rheumatoid arthritis patients and some 20 healthy controls, TCRB deep sequencing was carried out. Overall results and qualifications from the work: The largest CD8+ clone made up more than 20% of CD8+ cells in about an eighth of the roughly 65 patients, and blood and synovial fluid shared several identical CD8+ TCRB sequences. The expanded CD8+ clones had unknown antigen targets, and not appearing in virus-specific databases did not rule out that they were virus-specific. The slight TRBV07 underrepresentation in patients was not adjusted for multiple comparisons. An increase of CD8+ clonality with age was seen in patients (Spearman r ≈ 0.49) but not in healthy controls. There was no significant difference in CD8+ T-cell clonality between rheumatoid arthritis patients and age-matched healthy controls.

The CDR3 numbers 15 residues from cysteine through phenylalanine. The read is trimmed to its CDR3 DNA, 45 bases read in frame from base 1. Per the germline V gene (reference sequence), MNHEY is the CDR1 and SMNVEV is the CDR2. The trim is 7 bases for V and 0 bases for J, with a gap of 16 bases between the germline ends. CD4+ and CD8+ cells were isolated by positive magnetic bead selection on an AutoMACS, and purity was checked by flow cytometry. After a first flow cytometry screen using a TCR V beta antibody panel, clonal expansions were characterized through TCRB deep sequencing of sorted CD8+ fractions. Ficoll-Paque PLUS density gradient separation was used to isolate peripheral blood mononuclear cells. Nucleospin Tissue or Tissue XS kits were used to extract DNA from CD4-enriched, CD8-enriched or PBMC samples, and a Qubit 2.0 fluorometer was used for quantification. Genomic DNA underwent TCRB CDR3 sequencing using the immunoSEQ assay. The study's processing was this. Only a few patient CD8+ clones larger than 1% matched published virus-specific TCRB sequences when compared against them. The analyses included only productive TCRB rearrangements. Defining a clone by its unique TCRB CDR3 sequence, the study calculated clonality as a productive clonality index derived from Shannon entropy. Repertoire overlap for a pair of samples was computed from each clone's template counts relative to total templates per sample. Flow cytometry-measured V-gene usage correlated with V-gene usage from TCRB sequencing, with a Spearman r of less than 0.65. This is the immuneACCESS table as TCRdb keeps it, with only in-frame sequences that have V and J called. A part of the clones is gone; compared with another copy, unresolved V genes explain less than half, and the rest is unexplained. The DNA was the basis for D and trimming; V, J and clone size are from that table. Here the sample has some 9,300 clones; 75% to 95% occur a single time. 11% to 15% of the sample goes to the ten largest clones.

The sequence links TRBV27 to TRBJ2-7, and possibly TRBD2, on 6 matching bases. Sequencing used CD8+ T cells sorted from blood. This clonotype was obtained from a woman aged 18-30 years with rheumatoid arthritis. The nucleotides read TGTGCCAGCACCTTAACCGGGACTGACTCCTACGAGCAGTACTTC. This translates into CASTLTGTDSYEQYF.